The 27 T cell receptor beta chains presented below share a single source sample, sequenced in a study of T cell responses to AZD1222 COVID-19 vaccine. The repertoire was sequenced with immunoSEQ multiplex PCR; TCRdb's copy has only in-frame clones and lacks some. The table records 120,000 to 150,000 clones, roughly nine tenths of them present only once. Sequencing used peripheral blood, obtained 28 days after the second AZD1222 dose. These TCRs come from an adult who received the AZD1222 COVID-19 vaccine.

The chain combines TRBV7-6 with TRBJ2-1, with D possibly being TRBD1 (6 bases). The CDR3 is 13 amino acids. The V end lost 4 bases, the J end lost 8 bases, and 12 bases lay between the germline ends. CDR1 is SGHVS, CDR2 FNYEAQ, per germline. Here the CDR3 DNA reads TGTGCCAGCAGCTACAGGGTCCGGGATGAGCAGTTCTTC. Its translation is CASSYRVRDEQFF.

V is TRBV19 and J is TRBJ2-1; TRBD1 or TRBD2 may be the D gene (5 bases each). The CDR3 runs to 17 residues. Between the trimmed V and J ends, which lost 5 bases and 0 bases, there was a span of 17 bases. In germline, CDR1 is LNHDA, CDR2 SQIVND (reference sequence). The CDR3 loop reads CASSPRGGVSSYNEQFF. The CDR3, as DNA: TGTGCCAGTAGTCCACGGGGCGGAGTGAGCTCCTACAATGAGCAGTTCTTC.

The V and J genes are TRBV9 and TRBJ2-5; D is possibly TRBD2 (5 bases). V gave up 0 bases and J gave up 5 bases, with 8 bases separating them. The germline CDR1 and CDR2 sequences are SGDLS and YYNGEE. The length of the CDR3 is 13 residues. CDR3 residues: CASSVGSVETQYF. CDR3 DNA sequence: TGTGCCAGCAGCGTAGGTAGCGTGGAGACCCAGTACTTC. The complete variable domain, with remaining parts taken from reference TRBV9 and TRBJ2-5, reads DSGVTQTPKHLITATGQRVTLRCSPRSGDLSVYWYQQSLDQGLQFLIQYYNGEERAKGNILERFSAQQFPDLHSELNLSSLELGDSALYFCASSVGSVETQYFGPGTRLLVL.

This clone has only a few counts. The chain carries TRBV6-5 and TRBJ1-4, with a possible D match to TRBD1 (5 bases). The CDR3 consists of 14 residues. V was shortened by 0 bases and J by 10 bases, with 12 bases between the two germline ends. Germline V gene data show CDR1 as MNHEY and CDR2 as SVGAGI. CDR3 protein: CASSYSTHQGKLFF. The CDR3 DNA sequence: TGTGCCAGCAGTTACTCGACGCACCAGGGAAAACTGTTTTTT.

This clone has at least ten counts. The chain is built from TRBV9 and TRBJ1-6; D is uncertain. Germline V gene sequence: CDR1 SGDLS, CDR2 YYNGEE. The CDR3 covers 15 residues. V was clipped by 0 bases and J by 7 bases, with 11 bases between them. CDR3 bases: TGTGCCAGCAGCGTAGGGCTCGACGAAAATTCACCCCTCCACTTT. It codes for CASSVGLDENSPLHF.

This clone was counted once. The chain has TRBV6-2 or TRBV6-3 and TRBJ1-6; D ambiguous. V lost 2 bases and J lost 7, with 15 bases in between. Germline loops: CDR1 MNHEY, CDR2 SVGEGT. CDR3 size: 16 residues. The CDR3 region is CASSYVRRQRNSPLHF. CDR3 DNA: TGTGCCAGCAGTTACGTCAGGAGGCAGAGGAATTCACCCCTCCACTTT.

A single count supports this clone. This chain uses TRBV7-9 with TRBJ2-7; tentative D call: TRBD1 (6 bases). The CDR3 totals 14 residues. V dropped 3 bases and J dropped 3 bases, with 12 bases sitting between them. Germline CDR1 is SEHNR and CDR2 is FQNEAQ (reference sequence). Here the CDR3 DNA reads TGTGCCAGCAGCTTCACTCCCAGGGGCTACGAGCAGTACTTC. Its translation: CASSFTPRGYEQYF.

This sequence joins TRBV29-1 and TRBJ2-1; perhaps TRBD2 as D (6 bases). Per the germline V gene, CDR1 is SQVTM and CDR2 is ANQGSEA. Trimming pared 4 bases from V and 2 bases from J, leaving 12 bases between. The CDR3 contains 14 residues. The CDR3 sequence is CSVGPGLAYNEQFF. For the CDR3, the DNA is TGCAGCGTTGGGCCGGGACTCGCCTACAATGAGCAGTTCTTC.

The genes are TRBV6-2 or TRBV6-3 and TRBJ2-1; 8 bases match TRBD1. Germline V gives CDR1 MNHEY, CDR2 SVGEGT. CDR3 length equals 16 residues. The junction had 8 bases not matched to a gene; V was cut back by 6 bases and J by 1 base. CDR3 in DNA: TGTGCCAGCAGCCGTACAACAGGGGGATCCTACAATGAGCAGTTCTTC. It yields the protein CASSRTTGGSYNEQFF.

This clone was seen just once. This chain connects TRBV4-1 to TRBJ2-7, with 8 bases aligning to TRBD1. CDR1 is MGHRA, CDR2 YSYEKL, per germline. Losses at the gene ends were 3 bases for V and 2 bases for J; bases not matched to a gene: 6. The length of the CDR3 is 15 residues. The CDR3 is CASSQIPDRAYEQYF. The CDR3 DNA reads TGCGCCAGCAGCCAGATCCCGGACAGGGCCTACGAGCAGTACTTC.

The V call is TRBV15, the J call TRBJ2-7, with D perhaps matching TRBD1 (5 bases). V gave up 5 bases and J gave up 4 bases, with 18 bases separating them. The CDR3 runs to 15 residues. Germline values: CDR1 LNHNV, CDR2 YYDKDF (reference sequence). CDR3: CATSSRGHPSYEQYF. In DNA, the CDR3 is TGTGCCACCAGCTCCCGAGGACATCCTTCTTACGAGCAGTACTTC.

This clone was seen a single time. This chain links TRBV7-2 with TRBJ1-3, with no clear D. CDR1 and CDR2 (germline): SGHTA, FQGNSA. V lost 4 bases and J 2 bases, leaving 12 bases between the germline ends. CDR3 size: 15 residues. The CDR3 nucleotides are TGTGCCAGCAGCTCCGCCGGTGGGGCTGGAAACACCATATATTTT. It specifies CASSSAGGAGNTIYF.

V is TRBV7-2 and J is TRBJ2-6, with unresolved D. V gave up 0 bases and J gave up 2 bases, with 11 bases separating them. The germline V gene has CDR1 SGHTA and CDR2 FQGNSA. CDR3 size: 17 residues. CDR3 coding DNA: TGTGCCAGCAGCTTAGCCGTCAGGCAAACTGGGGCCAACGTCCTGACTTTC. As protein: CASSLAVRQTGANVLTF.

This rearrangement joins TRBV27 to TRBJ2-5; 9 bases align to TRBD2. The CDR3 extends over 17 amino acids. The germline V gene has CDR1 MNHEY and CDR2 SMNVEV (reference sequence). The V gene end was trimmed by 6 bases and the J gene end by 5 bases; junction bases not matched to a gene: 16. CDR3 in DNA: TGTGCCAGCAGCCAACTTAGCGGGAGTTTGAGTTTCGAGACCCAGTACTTC. Protein: CASSQLSGSLSFETQYF.

As to this clone: Other DNA variants within this sample encode the same CDR3. The chain couples TRBV7-2 to TRBJ2-3, with a possible D match to TRBD2 (5 bases). Trimming took 5 bases from V and 2 from J, leaving 14 bases between them. Germline assignment: CDR1 SGHTA and CDR2 FQGNSA. This CDR3 contains 15 residues. CDR3 in amino acids: CASSTSGGFTDTQYF. CDR3 nucleotide sequence: TGTGCCAGCAGCACTAGTGGAGGATTCACAGATACGCAGTATTTT.

J is TRBJ2-7 and V is TRBV18; the D gene is possibly TRBD2 (6 bases). V lost 3 bases, J lost 7 bases, and 10 bases lay in between. Germline V gene sequence: CDR1 KGHSH, CDR2 LQKENI. The CDR3 loop spans 12 amino acids. This CDR3 reads CASSPRRDEQYF. As DNA, the CDR3 is TGTGCCAGCTCACCGCGGAGGGATGAGCAGTACTTC.

This chain connects TRBV18 to TRBJ1-1; TRBD1 is a possible D gene (6 bases). Looked up from germline, CDR1 is KGHSH and CDR2 is LQKENI. CDR3 length: 15 residues. V shed 3 bases and J shed 1 base, with 12 bases lying between them. The CDR3 nucleotides are TGTGCCAGCTCACCCGGACAGACTAGGAACACTGAAGCTTTCTTT. Residues: CASSPGQTRNTEAFF.

The rearrangement joins TRBV2 to TRBJ2-7, with TRBD2 matching over 7 bases. The CDR3 covers 14 residues. V lost 5 bases to trimming and J lost 7 bases; unmatched junction nucleotides: 11. Germline CDR1 and CDR2: SNHLY and FYNNEI. The CDR3 DNA is TGTGCCAGCAGTCAGGAGGCGGGAGCTCGGGAGCAGTACTTC. Translating gives CASSQEAGAREQYF.

In its sample, this clone was seen a few times. V usage is TRBV9 and J usage is TRBJ2-1; 11 nucleotides match TRBD2. The CDR3 runs 14 residues. With 7 bases clipped from V and 10 bases from J, the junction kept 10 bases outside the gene matches. Germline V gives CDR1 SGDLS, CDR2 YYNGEE. The CDR3 here is CASGTSGLVGEQFF. The CDR3 DNA is TGTGCCAGCGGGACTAGCGGTCTTGTAGGGGAGCAGTTCTTC.

The chain combines TRBV7-9 with TRBJ2-1; no definite D call. The V and J ends lost 11 bases and 5 bases respectively, with 13 bases between them. This CDR3 region has 12 residues. CDR1 is SEHNR and CDR2 is FQNEAQ in the germline V gene (reference sequence). The CDR3 DNA is TGTGCCCCACGGTCCCTCCACAATGAGCAGTTCTTC. It codes for CAPRSLHNEQFF.

CDR3 amino acids: CASSVGTGLPYEQYF. Written as DNA, the CDR3 is TGCGCCAGCAGTGTCGGGACAGGTCTACCCTACGAGCAGTACTTC. The chain recombines TRBV10-1 with TRBJ2-7, with 8 bases fitting TRBD1. The CDR3 is 15 amino acids. J lost 2 bases, V lost 4 bases, and 7 bases had no gene match. The V gene's germline CDR1 is WNHNN and CDR2 SYGVQD (reference sequence).

This chain uses TRBV12-3 or TRBV12-4 with TRBJ1-2; no definite D call. The germline V and J ends were trimmed by 0 bases and 5 bases, with 7 bases remaining between them. The CDR3 has 13 amino acids. The CDR3 loop reads CASSLAGRYGYTF. As DNA, the CDR3 is TGTGCCAGCAGTTTAGCAGGGCGGTATGGCTACACCTTC.

This clone was detected only once. V usage is TRBV14 and J usage is TRBJ1-2; no clear D. CDR3 size: 13 residues. CDR1 and CDR2 (germline): SGHDN, FVKESK. V was clipped by 1 base and J by 2 bases, with 5 bases between them. The CDR3 loop is CASSQAVNYGYTF. CDR3 nucleotides: TGTGCCAGCAGCCAAGCCGTCAACTATGGCTACACCTTC.

A few counts support this clone. V is TRBV4-3 and J is TRBJ2-5; TRBD2 aligns across 10 bases. CDR3 length equals 18 residues. Germline CDR1 and CDR2: LGHNA and YSLEER. The V and J ends lost 3 bases and 5 bases, in that order; junction bases with no gene match: 15. CDR3 sequence (DNA): TGCGCCAGCAGCCAGCGGCTAGCGGGAGCAGGGGGCGGGGAGACCCAGTACTTC. Amino acid sequence: CASSQRLAGAGGGETQYF.

The chain recombines TRBV11-3 with TRBJ2-1; D is perhaps TRBD2 (6 bases). The length of the CDR3 is 13 residues. V shed 2 bases and J shed 9 bases, with 11 bases lying between them. In germline, CDR1 is SGHNT, CDR2 YENEEA. CDR3 residues: CASSLTGVGEQFF. CDR3 nucleotides: TGTGCCAGCAGCTTAACGGGAGTGGGTGAGCAGTTCTTC. Complete variable domain (other parts from reference TRBV11-3 and TRBJ2-1): EAGVVQSPRYKIIEKKQPVAFWCNPISGHNTLYWYLQNLGQGPELLIRYENEEAVDDSQLPKDRFSAERLKGVDSTLKIQPAELGDSAVYLCASSLTGVGEQFFGPGTRLTVL.

The genes are TRBV2 and TRBJ2-1; the D is unclear. The V and J ends lost 5 bases and 4 bases respectively, with 3 bases between them. CDR1 is SNHLY, CDR2 FYNNEI, per germline. This CDR3 has 11 amino acids. CDR3 coding DNA: TGTGCCAGCAGTCAGTACAATGAGCAGTTCTTC. Translation: CASSQYNEQFF.

This chain connects TRBV10-3 to TRBJ2-1; TRBD1 matches at 7 bases. Unmatched junction bases numbered 6, after V lost 4 bases and J lost 6 bases. CDR1 and CDR2 (germline): ENHRY, SYGVKD. The CDR3 runs to 14 residues. Written as DNA, the CDR3 is TGTGCCATCAGTGTGGACAGGTTCATCAATGAGCAGTTCTTC. Amino acid sequence: CAISVDRFINEQFF.